The 19 T cell receptor beta chains below were found in one sample sequenced in a study of blood T cells in healthy people across ages. A second PCR, run for about 6 to 11 cycles, used a sample-barcoded 5' primer plus a J-beta primer mix. TCRdb redid the calling of the 5' RACE reads with MiXCR, one entry per CDR3 protein. The sample carries around 780,000 distinct CDR3 sequences, roughly three fifths recorded once. Sample: blood. All receptors derive from a man in his forties in good health.

This clonotype was detected many times. CDR3 coding DNA: TGTGCCAGCAGACAAGGCTACGAGCAGTACTTC. This translates into CASRQGYEQYF. V usage is TRBV27 and J usage is TRBJ2-7; no reliable D call. The V end was cut by 6 bases, the J end by 3 bases, with 6 bases between. The CDR3 length is 11 residues. The germline V gene encodes CDR1 MNHEY and CDR2 SMNVEV (reference sequence).

The sample holds a few counts of this clonotype. The gene calls are TRBV24-1 and TRBJ2-5; D not certain. The V end lost 6 bases, the J end lost 2 bases, and 15 bases lay between the germline ends. The length of the CDR3 is 15 residues. From germline, CDR1 is KGHDR and CDR2 SFDVKD. The CDR3 sequence is CATSHPREIQETQYF. CDR3 nucleotides: TGTGCCACCAGTCATCCGAGAGAGATACAAGAGACCCAGTACTTC.

V and J are TRBV28 and TRBJ2-1; unclear D gene. The CDR3 is made up of 14 amino acids. The V gene lost 5 bases and the J gene lost 0 bases, with 8 bases spanning the gap. The V gene's germline CDR1 is MDHEN and CDR2 SYDVKM. CDR3 sequence: CASSLTNSYNEQFF. The CDR3 DNA follows: TGTGCCAGCAGTCTTACTAACTCCTACAATGAGCAGTTCTTC.

The chain carries TRBV3-1 and TRBJ2-5, with 10 nucleotides matching TRBD2. Looked up from germline, CDR1 is LGHDT and CDR2 is YNNKEL (reference sequence). After removal of 7 bases from V and 5 bases from J, the junction contained 16 bases not matched to a gene. CDR3 length: 17 residues. The CDR3 region has the DNA TGTGCCAGCACCGAACCCAAGCTAGCGGGGGTTGGGGAGACCCAGTACTTC. Translating gives CASTEPKLAGVGETQYF.

The chain joins TRBV29-1 to TRBJ2-7; no definite D call. CDR1 is SQVTM and CDR2 is ANQGSEA in the germline V gene. The CDR3 is 10 amino acids. V was clipped by 3 bases and J by 7 bases, with 7 bases between them. The CDR3 coding sequence is TGCAGCGTTGAGAACAATGAGCAGTACTTC. Protein product: CSVENNEQYF.

The CDR3 DNA is TGTGCCAGCACCCAAGCTGACTCAATCACAGATACGCAGTATTTT. The encoded protein is CASTQADSITDTQYF. This chain connects TRBV28 to TRBJ2-3; D unresolved. V lost 7 bases to trimming and J lost 2 bases, with 16 bases between them. This CDR3 comprises 15 residues. Germline V gene sequence: CDR1 MDHEN, CDR2 SYDVKM.

The chain couples TRBV9 to TRBJ2-5, with TRBD1 matching 8 bases. The CDR3 is made up of 16 amino acids. J lost 0 bases, V lost 4 bases, and 8 bases had no gene match. The germline V gene has CDR1 SGDLS and CDR2 YYNGEE. CDR3 in amino acids: CASSPRTGTYQETQYF. CDR3 sequence (DNA): TGTGCCAGCAGCCCACGGACAGGGACGTACCAAGAGACCCAGTACTTC.

The CDR3 coding sequence is TGTGCCAGCAGCTTAGTTACTGCGGGAAGGATTAGCAATCAGCCCCAGCATTTT. Translating it yields CASSLVTAGRISNQPQHF. This sequence joins TRBV7-2 and TRBJ1-5, with D unresolved. This CDR3 is 18 amino acids long. Germline lookup yields CDR1 SGHTA and CDR2 FQGNSA. Trimming pared 1 base from V and 0 bases from J, leaving 16 bases between.

This rearrangement joins TRBV29-1 to TRBJ2-5; 13 nucleotides match TRBD2. V was clipped by 4 bases and J by 1 base; unmatched bases: 6. CDR3 length equals 16 residues. CDR1 is SQVTM and CDR2 is ANQGSEA in the germline V gene. The CDR3 reads CSVGGLAGRSQETQYF. In nucleotides, the CDR3 is TGCAGCGTTGGGGGACTAGCGGGACGAAGCCAAGAGACCCAGTACTTC.

V is TRBV5-1 and J is TRBJ2-7, with D possibly TRBD1 on 5 matching bases. The CDR3 has 14 amino acids. Germline CDR1 and CDR2: SGHRS and YFSETQ. V lost 0 bases and J lost 3, with 10 bases in between. CDR3 protein: CASSLGADNYEQYF. Written as DNA, the CDR3 is TGCGCCAGCAGCTTGGGTGCGGACAACTACGAGCAGTACTTC.

This clonotype was observed a few times. This rearrangement joins TRBV7-6 to TRBJ2-7; unclear D gene. The V end was cut by 1 base, the J end by 2 bases, with 9 bases between. This CDR3 has 14 residues. Germline values: CDR1 SGHVS, CDR2 FNYEAQ. DNA for the CDR3: TGTGCCAGCAGCTTAGGTAGAGAACCCTACGAGCAGTACTTC. It yields the protein CASSLGREPYEQYF.

Of note for this clonotype: The junction does not match germline at one end; this may be a read error. DNA of the CDR3: TGTGCCAGCAGTGACAGCTCTGGAAACACTATATATTTT. As protein: CASSDSSGNTIYF. The rearrangement uses TRBV2 and TRBJ1-3; D remains unclear. The CDR3 contains 13 residues. Germline assignment: CDR1 SNHLY and CDR2 FYNNEI.

The gene calls are TRBV20-1 and TRBJ2-5; 7 bases fit TRBD2. Per germline, CDR1 DFQATT and CDR2 SNEGSKA (reference sequence). Trimming removed 0 bases from V and 0 bases from J; junction bases left unmatched: 13. The CDR3 covers 18 residues. The CDR3 protein is CSARDLVIRGENQETQYF. In DNA, the CDR3 is TGCAGTGCTAGAGATCTCGTCATCCGGGGGGAGAACCAAGAGACCCAGTACTTC.

The chain recombines TRBV28 with TRBJ2-1; the D is unclear. Trimming removed 10 bases at V and 9 bases at J, with 13 bases between. The CDR3 is 11 residues long. Germline CDR1 reads MDHEN; CDR2 reads SYDVKM. The CDR3 loop reads CATQRGTEQFF. CDR3 sequence (DNA): TGTGCCACCCAACGTGGTACTGAGCAGTTCTTC.

The chain is built from TRBV6-2 or TRBV6-3 and TRBJ2-1; 7 nucleotides line up with TRBD2. Trimming took 3 bases from V and 9 from J; bases not matched to a gene: 2. The CDR3 has 12 residues. CDR1 and CDR2 from the germline V gene are MNHEY and SVGEGT. The CDR3: CASSYWEGEQFF. Written as DNA, the CDR3 is TGTGCCAGCAGTTATTGGGAGGGTGAGCAGTTCTTC.

This clonotype has only one observation. J is TRBJ2-5 and V is TRBV5-5; unclear D gene. CDR1 is SGHKS and CDR2 is YYEKEE in the germline V gene (reference sequence). V was clipped by 4 bases and J by 2 bases, with 12 bases between them. The CDR3 totals 14 residues. The CDR3: CASSVPGQQETQYF. In nucleotides, the CDR3 is TGTGCCAGCAGCGTTCCTGGGCAGCAAGAGACCCAGTACTTC.

The rearrangement joins TRBV9 to TRBJ2-1; 16 nucleotides match TRBD2. The CDR3 length is 18 residues. CDR1 is SGDLS, CDR2 YYNGEE, per germline. The trim removed 3 bases at V and 3 bases at J, leaving 6 bases unmatched. The CDR3 here is CASSAGLAGGIVYNEQFF. For the CDR3, the DNA is TGTGCCAGCAGCGCGGGACTAGCGGGAGGGATCGTCTACAATGAGCAGTTCTTC.

This clonotype was observed at least ten times. This rearrangement joins TRBV6-1 to TRBJ2-7; either TRBD1 or TRBD2 may supply D (7 bases each). Deletions cut 2 bases from V and 0 bases from J, with 11 bases between. The CDR3 consists of 15 residues. Per germline, CDR1 MNHNS and CDR2 SASEGT. CDR3 in amino acids: CASSEQGGSSYEQYF. The CDR3 DNA reads as TGTGCCAGCAGTGAACAGGGGGGGAGCTCCTACGAGCAGTACTTC.

This clonotype has a single count. V gene TRBV24-1 combines with J gene TRBJ2-5, with 7 bases identical to TRBD2. The J segment lost 3 bases and the V segment lost 4 bases, leaving 7 bases of the junction unmatched. The CDR3 runs 15 residues. Germline V CDR1 and CDR2: KGHDR, SFDVKD. The CDR3 reads CATSDPGTKEETQYF. The DNA for the CDR3 is TGTGCCACCAGTGACCCCGGGACTAAGGAAGAGACCCAGTACTTC.